These 29 T cell receptor beta chains originate from one sample sequenced in a study of early T cells in non-severe SARS-CoV-2 infection. MiXCR was run by TCRdb on the 5' RACE reads, yielding one entry per CDR3 protein. Seen here are 50,000 or so distinct CDR3 sequences, about 5.6% observed once, and the top ten hold about 5%. The sequenced sample consisted of whole blood. The receptors were sampled from an adult who was a healthcare worker with PCR-confirmed SARS-CoV-2 infection or an uninfected control (not recorded which).

This clonotype was counted ten times or more. The chain couples TRBV13 to TRBJ1-4, with 10 bases identical to TRBD1. V was pared by 5 bases and J by 6 bases, with 3 bases of the junction left unmatched. CDR1 and CDR2 from the germline V gene are PRHDT and FYEKMQ (reference sequence). This CDR3 has 14 residues. CDR3 nucleotides: TGTGCCAGCAGCCTGGACAGGGGGGATGAAAAACTGTTTTTT. Translating it yields CASSLDRGDEKLFF.

This clonotype came up once. Mismatch with germline at one junction end may stem from a read error. The rearrangement links TRBV20-1 to TRBJ2-1; 8 bases match TRBD1. The CDR3 contains 15 residues. Germline values: CDR1 DFQATT, CDR2 SNEGSKA (reference sequence). The CDR3 sequence is CSARDQTGEDNEQSF. For the CDR3, the DNA is TGCAGTGCTAGGGACCAGACAGGGGAGGACAATGAGCAGTCCTTC.

This clonotype occurred many times. The chain is built from TRBV2 and TRBJ2-5; 7 positions agree with TRBD2. The CDR3 is 13 amino acids. The V gene's germline CDR1 is SNHLY and CDR2 FYNNEI. Trimming took 7 bases from V and 4 from J; bases not matched to a gene: 6. The CDR3 DNA is TGTGCCAGCAAACGGGAGGCTGGAGAGACCCAGTACTTC. Its translation is CASKREAGETQYF.

A few counts support this clonotype. This chain connects TRBV20-1 to TRBJ2-1; 8 bases are a match to TRBD1. After removal of 3 bases from V and 5 bases from J, the junction contained 9 bases not matched to a gene. Per the germline V gene, CDR1 is DFQATT and CDR2 is SNEGSKA (reference sequence). The CDR3 totals 15 residues. The CDR3 DNA sequence: TGCAGTGCTAGGGACCAGACAGGGGAGGACAATGAGCAGTTCTTC. Protein product: CSARDQTGEDNEQFF.

The chain has TRBV7-8 and TRBJ2-1; D is unclear. V lost 5 bases to trimming and J lost 7 bases, with 12 bases between them. The CDR3 totals 13 residues. Germline lookup yields CDR1 SGHVS and CDR2 FQNEAQ. The CDR3 reads CASSPSGANEQFF. DNA for the CDR3: TGTGCCAGCAGCCCGTCTGGTGCGAATGAGCAGTTCTTC.

This clonotype was counted ten times or more. The rearrangement joins TRBV12-3 or TRBV12-4 to TRBJ1-6; no clear D gene. This CDR3 spans 12 amino acids. V lost 3 bases and J lost 7, with 4 bases in between. The CDR3 loop is CASSLGNSPLHF. Written as DNA, the CDR3 is TGTGCCAGCAGTTTGGGGAATTCACCCCTCCACTTT.

The chain uses TRBV30 and TRBJ2-1; D gene ambiguous. Germline lookup yields CDR1 GTSNPN and CDR2 SVGIG (reference sequence). Between the trimmed V and J ends, which lost 0 bases and 0 bases, there was a span of 12 bases. The CDR3 length is 16 residues. In nucleotides, the CDR3 is TGTGCCTGGAGTGTAGCCCAGGTCAGCTCCTACAATGAGCAGTTCTTC. Translation: CAWSVAQVSSYNEQFF. The complete variable domain, with remaining parts taken from reference TRBV30 and TRBJ2-1, reads SQTIHQWPATLVQPVGSPLSLECTVEGTSNPNLYWYRQAAGRGLQLLFYSVGIGQISSEVPQNLSASRPQDRQFILSSKKLLLSDSGFYLCAWSVAQVSSYNEQFFGPGTRLTVL.

This clonotype was observed a handful of times. V and J are TRBV20-1 and TRBJ2-3, with 8 bases aligning to TRBD1. The junction had 20 bases not matched to a gene; V was cut back by 5 bases and J by 1 base. This CDR3 is built from 19 residues. Germline loops: CDR1 DFQATT, CDR2 SNEGSKA (reference sequence). The CDR3 DNA follows: TGCAGTGCTCAAATCCCTTCCCCGGACAGGGACCCCCGCACAGATACGCAGTATTTT. As protein: CSAQIPSPDRDPRTDTQYF.

This clonotype was picked up a small number of times. This chain connects TRBV6-2 or TRBV6-3 to TRBJ1-2; D is undetermined. The CDR3 has 11 amino acids. The germline gives CDR1 MNHEY, CDR2 SVGEGT. With 5 bases removed from V and 2 bases from J, the gap between germline ends came to 3 bases. The CDR3 protein is CASSRNYGYTF. The DNA of the CDR3 is TGTGCCAGCAGTCGAAACTATGGCTACACCTTC.

CDR3 region: CASSYSTARGRVEAFF. The CDR3 DNA is TGTGCCAGCAGTTACTCGACGGCCAGGGGGCGTGTTGAAGCTTTCTTT. The genes are TRBV6-6 and TRBJ1-1, with TRBD1 matching over 8 bases. V was clipped by 0 bases and J by 7 bases; unmatched bases: 10. Germline V gives CDR1 MNHNY, CDR2 SVGAGI (reference sequence). The CDR3 loop spans 16 amino acids.

Many counts were recorded for this clonotype. This rearrangement joins TRBV12-3 or TRBV12-4 to TRBJ1-3; D is unresolved. There are 16 residues in the CDR3. The V and J ends lost 6 bases and 1 base respectively, with 16 bases between them. The CDR3 sequence: CASSSPPTSSGNTIYF. The CDR3 DNA reads as TGTGCCAGCAGCTCCCCCCCGACTAGTTCTGGAAACACCATATATTTT.

This clonotype came up many times. The V and J genes are TRBV20-1 and TRBJ2-7, with 7 positions matching TRBD1. The CDR3 consists of 15 residues. V was pared by 2 bases and J by 3 bases, with 10 bases of the junction left unmatched. The germline V gene has CDR1 DFQATT and CDR2 SNEGSKA (reference sequence). The CDR3 protein is CSARIGTDLFYEQYF. DNA of the CDR3: TGCAGTGCTAGAATCGGGACAGACCTTTTCTACGAGCAGTACTTC.

This clonotype was counted many times. J is TRBJ1-2 and V is TRBV4-3, with 10 bases lining up with TRBD1. The CDR3 extends over 17 amino acids. CDR1 and CDR2 from the germline V gene are LGHNA and YSLEER. The J segment lost 8 bases and the V segment lost 0 bases, leaving 12 bases of the junction unmatched. CDR3 sequence (DNA): TGCGCCAGCAGCCAAGACTTTCAGGGACAGGGGCTGTGGGGCTACACCTTC. This codes for CASSQDFQGQGLWGYTF.

J is TRBJ1-1 and V is TRBV7-9; unclear D gene. V lost 2 bases and J lost 1, with 11 bases in between. The CDR3 has 15 amino acids. In germline, CDR1 is SEHNR, CDR2 FQNEAQ (reference sequence). CDR3 sequence: CASSLFPRKNTEAFF. CDR3 nucleotide sequence: TGTGCCAGCAGCTTATTTCCCCGGAAGAACACTGAAGCTTTCTTT.

This clonotype was seen ten or more times. The chain recombines TRBV12-3 or TRBV12-4 with TRBJ2-3; no definite D call. The V and J ends lost 5 bases and 7 bases respectively, with 7 bases between them. This CDR3 comprises 11 residues. The chain's CDR3 is CASSPDNTQYF. In DNA, the CDR3 is TGTGCCAGCAGTCCCGATAATACGCAGTATTTT.

This clonotype has a count of ten or more. The rearrangement links TRBV12-3 or TRBV12-4 to TRBJ2-7, with 8 nucleotides matching TRBD1. This CDR3 has 19 amino acids. J was trimmed by 2 bases and V by 5 bases; bases with no gene match: 20. CDR3: CASSADTGQATWPPYEQYF. CDR3 DNA: TGTGCCAGCAGTGCCGATACGGGACAGGCGACCTGGCCCCCCTACGAGCAGTACTTC.

This clonotype was seen ten or more times. Written as DNA, the CDR3 is TGTGCCAGCTCACCAAACAATGAGCAGTTCTTC. Encoded protein: CASSPNNEQFF. The chain is built from TRBV18 and TRBJ2-1; D not certain. The CDR3 is 11 amino acids. V was trimmed by 2 bases and J by 5 bases, leaving 1 base between them. The germline CDR1 and CDR2 sequences are KGHSH and LQKENI.

This clonotype occurred a few times. The chain combines TRBV7-3 with TRBJ2-3; tentative D call: TRBD1 (6 bases). This CDR3 has 12 amino acids. V was shortened by 6 bases and J by 9 bases, with 13 bases between the two germline ends. Looked up from germline, CDR1 is SGHTA and CDR2 is FQGTGA. The CDR3 DNA reads TGTGCCAGCAGGGGCCGGGACACAACGCAGTATTTT. This encodes CASRGRDTTQYF.

This clonotype was counted only a few times. This chain connects TRBV6-2 or TRBV6-3 to TRBJ1-6; weak D call: TRBD1 (5 bases). The CDR3 has 15 residues. CDR1 is MNHEY, CDR2 SVGEGT, per germline. The V and J ends lost 7 bases and 11 bases respectively, with 21 bases between them. The CDR3 sequence: CASTFGTGEGTPLHF. The CDR3 region has the DNA TGTGCCAGCACCTTCGGGACGGGTGAGGGGACACCCCTCCACTTT.

This clonotype was observed many times. V is TRBV4-1 and J is TRBJ2-3; the match to TRBD2 covers 16 bases. This CDR3 spans 18 amino acids. The germline V gene has CDR1 MGHRA and CDR2 YSYEKL. V lost 4 bases and J lost 2; bases outside the gene matches: 6. DNA for the CDR3: TGCGCCAGCAGCCCATCGGGACTAGCGGGAGGGCCCACAGATACGCAGTATTTT. Protein sequence: CASSPSGLAGGPTDTQYF.

This clonotype was seen many times. This sequence joins TRBV11-2 and TRBJ2-4, with D uncertain. CDR3 length: 17 amino acids. The V gene's germline CDR1 is SGHAT and CDR2 FQNNGV. V shed 2 bases and J shed 0 bases, with 14 bases lying between them. CDR3 DNA sequence: TGTGCCAGCAGCTTAAACGGGCGCGGCCAAGCCAAAAACATTCAGTACTTC. Its translation: CASSLNGRGQAKNIQYF.

This clonotype was seen many times. The chain recombines TRBV15 with TRBJ1-2, with TRBD1 identical over 9 bases. The CDR3 has 16 amino acids. J gave up 5 bases and V 0 bases, and 7 bases lay outside the gene matches. Per the germline V gene, CDR1 is LNHNV and CDR2 is YYDKDF (reference sequence). CDR3: CATSRDRRTGEYGYTF. The CDR3 DNA sequence: TGTGCCACCAGCAGAGATCGACGGACAGGGGAATATGGCTACACCTTC.

The chain carries TRBV18 and TRBJ1-6; unclear D gene. The CDR3 length is 13 residues. Germline values: CDR1 KGHSH, CDR2 LQKENI. V was trimmed by 6 bases and J by 9 bases, leaving 12 bases between them. In nucleotides, the CDR3 is TGTGCCAGCTCCGGTGCGGAGGGTTCACCCCTCCACTTT. Translation gives CASSGAEGSPLHF.

This rearrangement joins TRBV2 to TRBJ2-6, with D possibly matching TRBD1 (5 bases). CDR3 length: 15 residues. With 4 bases removed from V and 2 bases from J, the gap between germline ends came to 9 bases. Germline V gene lookup returns CDR1 SNHLY and CDR2 FYNNEI. Here the CDR3 reads CASSVDRPGANVLTF. The CDR3 DNA is TGTGCCAGCAGTGTCGACAGACCTGGGGCCAACGTCCTGACTTTC.

This clonotype was counted ten times or more. The chain is built from TRBV20-1 and TRBJ2-1, with D perhaps matching TRBD1 or TRBD2 (5 bases each). The CDR3 length is 12 residues. Germline assignment: CDR1 DFQATT and CDR2 SNEGSKA (reference sequence). The CDR3, as DNA: TGCAGCACGGGGCAGACAACCAATGAGCAGTTCTTC. Translated, it gives CSTGQTTNEQFF.

For this clonotype: A single base separates this from a much larger clone, so it may be a read error. J is TRBJ2-7 and V is TRBV6-1, with 8 bases lining up with TRBD1. V gave up 10 bases and J gave up 9 bases; unmatched junction bases: 11. The CDR3 sequence is 12 residues long. From germline, CDR1 is MNHNS and CDR2 SASEGT. CDR3 sequence: CATRQGSGGQYF. In DNA, the CDR3 is TGTGCCACCCGACAGGGGTCCGGCGGGCAGTACTTC.

This clonotype came up a few times. V usage is TRBV7-2 and J usage is TRBJ1-5; D is undetermined. V dropped 6 bases and J dropped 4 bases, with 19 bases sitting between them. Germline CDR1 and CDR2: SGHTA and FQGNSA. The CDR3 is 16 residues long. CDR3 nucleotide sequence: TGTGCCAGCAGTACTACCCCTCTTCAACGGAATCAGCCCCAGCATTTT. Residues: CASSTTPLQRNQPQHF.

The sample holds many counts of this clonotype. V and J are TRBV7-8 and TRBJ2-3, with D perhaps matching TRBD2 (5 bases). This CDR3 is built from 17 residues. Per germline, CDR1 SGHVS and CDR2 FQNEAQ. V dropped 3 bases and J dropped 3 bases, with 19 bases sitting between them. The CDR3 bases are TGTGCCAGCAGCTTCTCAGCGCGCGCAAGGAGGACAGATACGCAGTATTTT. Protein sequence: CASSFSARARRTDTQYF.

This clonotype was detected ten times or more. This rearrangement joins TRBV27 to TRBJ1-6, with TRBD1 matching 9 bases. Germline V lookup: CDR1 MNHEY, CDR2 SMNVEV (reference sequence). Trimming at V came to 6 bases and at J to 9 bases, leaving 6 bases not matched to a gene. The CDR3 runs 14 residues. CDR3 in amino acids: CASSGTGMISPLHF. The CDR3 DNA follows: TGTGCCAGCAGCGGGACAGGGATGATTTCACCCCTCCACTTT.